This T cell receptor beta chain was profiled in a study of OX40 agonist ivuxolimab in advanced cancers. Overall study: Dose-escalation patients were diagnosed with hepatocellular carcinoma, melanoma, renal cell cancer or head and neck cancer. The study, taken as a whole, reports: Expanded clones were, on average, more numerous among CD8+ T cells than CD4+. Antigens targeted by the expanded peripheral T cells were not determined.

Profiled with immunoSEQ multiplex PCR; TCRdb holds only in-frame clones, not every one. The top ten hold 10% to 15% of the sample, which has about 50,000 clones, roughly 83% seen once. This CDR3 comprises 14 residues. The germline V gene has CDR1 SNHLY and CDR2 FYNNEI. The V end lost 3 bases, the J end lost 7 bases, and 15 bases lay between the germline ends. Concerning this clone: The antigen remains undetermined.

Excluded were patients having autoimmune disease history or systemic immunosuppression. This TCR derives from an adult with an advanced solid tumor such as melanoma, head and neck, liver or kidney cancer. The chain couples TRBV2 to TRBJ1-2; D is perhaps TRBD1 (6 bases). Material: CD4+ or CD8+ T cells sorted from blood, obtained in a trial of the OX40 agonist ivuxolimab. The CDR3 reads CASSEGRGRGGYTF. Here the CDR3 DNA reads TGTGCCAGCAGTGAGGGCAGGGGAAGGGGTGGCTACACCTTC.